The clone carrying this T cell receptor beta chain was detected a few times. Its antigen remains unidentified. Treatment meaning: oral pan-JAK inhibitor, 5-10 mg twice daily. Sequencing templates came from extracted RNA that was reverse transcribed into cDNA. Here immunoSEQ multiplex PCR was the method, and the copy in TCRdb shows in-frame clones only, minus some. The table lists roughly 120,000 clones, approximately 59% of them singletons. This entry belongs to a study of CD8+ T cells in alopecia areata. Study outcomes and limitations: As there was one nonresponder, how baseline CD8+ expansion relates to response remains uncertain. For lesional scalp, especially alopecia totalis/universalis, clonality was higher than in normal scalp. In scalp and blood during tofacitinib, many expanded lesional clones persisted.

The germline V and J ends were trimmed by 0 bases and 5 bases, with 8 bases remaining between them. This CDR3 is 13 amino acids long. The germline V gene encodes CDR1 SGHRS and CDR2 YFSETQ. The V call is TRBV5-1, the J call TRBJ1-1; D is perhaps TRBD1 (5 bases). The sample here was CD8+ T cells sorted from blood, taken at week 4, from a patient treated with tofacitinib. The TCR originated in a human donor with alopecia areata. The CDR3 sequence: CASSLDRRTEAFF. As DNA, the CDR3 is TGCGCCAGCAGCTTGGACAGGAGAACTGAAGCTTTCTTT.